The present TCR beta chain was sequenced within a study of T-cell memory formation after mild COVID-19. The study, taken as a whole, reports: Day 15 to 85 contractors were CD4/CD8 balanced; later expanders leaned CD4+.

Deletions cut 1 base from V and 4 bases from J, with 10 bases between. CDR3 length: 14 residues. One entry per CDR3 protein results from TCRdb running MiXCR on the 5' RACE reads. The profile shows roughly 240,000 distinct CDR3 sequences, 15% of them singletons. This clonotype has more than one count but fewer than ten. The antigen is undetermined. Sequencing input: PBMCs or a T cell subset sorted from them (not recorded which). The gene calls are TRBV12-3 or TRBV12-4 and TRBJ2-5; D gene ambiguous. This sequence originates from an adult woman who had mild COVID-19 (a few samples of this study predate the infection). Cell type and time point are not known. CDR3 DNA: TGTGCCAGCAGTTTAGTCGCAACGACAGAGACCCAGTACTTC. Translated, it gives CASSLVATTETQYF.